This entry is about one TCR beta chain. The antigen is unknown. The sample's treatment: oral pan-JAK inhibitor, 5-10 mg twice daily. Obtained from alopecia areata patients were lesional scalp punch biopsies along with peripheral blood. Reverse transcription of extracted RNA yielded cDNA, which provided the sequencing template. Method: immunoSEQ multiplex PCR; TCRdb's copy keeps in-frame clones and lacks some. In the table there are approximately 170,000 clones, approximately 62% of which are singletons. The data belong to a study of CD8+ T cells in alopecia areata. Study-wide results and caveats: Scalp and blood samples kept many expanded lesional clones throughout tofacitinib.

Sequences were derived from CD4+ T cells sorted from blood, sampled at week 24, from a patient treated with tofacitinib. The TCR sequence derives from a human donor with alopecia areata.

The CDR3, as DNA: TGTGCCAGCAGCCTTATCGTAGCGGGGGGCCAAGAGACCCAGTACTTC. It is translated as CASSLIVAGGQETQYF. The rearrangement joins TRBV11-2 to TRBJ2-5, with TRBD2 matching over 10 bases. The CDR3 is 16 amino acids. Germline loops: CDR1 SGHAT, CDR2 FQNNGV. J was trimmed by 1 base and V by 5 bases; bases with no gene match: 7.